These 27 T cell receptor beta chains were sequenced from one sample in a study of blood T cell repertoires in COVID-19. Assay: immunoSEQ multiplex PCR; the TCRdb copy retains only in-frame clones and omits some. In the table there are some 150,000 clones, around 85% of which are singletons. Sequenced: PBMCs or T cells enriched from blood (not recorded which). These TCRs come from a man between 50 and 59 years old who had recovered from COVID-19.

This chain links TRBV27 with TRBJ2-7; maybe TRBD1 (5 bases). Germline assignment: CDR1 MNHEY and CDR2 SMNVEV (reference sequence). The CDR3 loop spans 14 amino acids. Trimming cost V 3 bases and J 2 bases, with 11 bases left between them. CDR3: CASSFQDIPYEQYF. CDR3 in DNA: TGTGCCAGCAGTTTCCAGGACATACCCTACGAGCAGTACTTC.

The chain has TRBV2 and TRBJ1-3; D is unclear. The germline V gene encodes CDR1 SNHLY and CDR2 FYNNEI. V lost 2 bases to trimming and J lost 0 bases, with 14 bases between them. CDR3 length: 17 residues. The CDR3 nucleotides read TGTGCCAGCAGTGAACTGAGGGCGGGCAACTCTGGAAACACCATATATTTT. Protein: CASSELRAGNSGNTIYF.

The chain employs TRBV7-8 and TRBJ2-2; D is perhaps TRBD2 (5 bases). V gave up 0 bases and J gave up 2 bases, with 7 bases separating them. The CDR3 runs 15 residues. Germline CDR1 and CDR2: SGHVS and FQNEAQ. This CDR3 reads CASSLASVNTGELFF. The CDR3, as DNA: TGTGCCAGCAGCTTAGCTAGCGTTAACACCGGGGAGCTGTTTTTT.

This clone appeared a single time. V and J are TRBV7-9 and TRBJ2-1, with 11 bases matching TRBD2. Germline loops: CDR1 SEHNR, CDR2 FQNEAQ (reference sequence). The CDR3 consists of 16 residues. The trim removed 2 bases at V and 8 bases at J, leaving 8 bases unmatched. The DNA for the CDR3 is TGTGCCAGCAGCTTAAGTATGTCACTAGCGGGGGATGAGCAGTTCTTC. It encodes CASSLSMSLAGDEQFF.

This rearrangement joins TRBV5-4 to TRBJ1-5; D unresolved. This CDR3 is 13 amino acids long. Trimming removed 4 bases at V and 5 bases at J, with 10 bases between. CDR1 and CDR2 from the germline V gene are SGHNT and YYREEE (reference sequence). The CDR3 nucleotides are TGTGCCAGCAGCGGCGGGCCTGATCAGCCCCAGCATTTT. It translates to CASSGGPDQPQHF.

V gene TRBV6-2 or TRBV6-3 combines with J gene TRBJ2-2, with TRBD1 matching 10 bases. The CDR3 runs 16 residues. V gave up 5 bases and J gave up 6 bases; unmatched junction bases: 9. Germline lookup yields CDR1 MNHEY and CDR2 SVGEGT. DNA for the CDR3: TGTGCCAGCAGTACCCGGGACAGGGGTATGGCCGGGGAGCTGTTTTTT. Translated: CASSTRDRGMAGELFF.

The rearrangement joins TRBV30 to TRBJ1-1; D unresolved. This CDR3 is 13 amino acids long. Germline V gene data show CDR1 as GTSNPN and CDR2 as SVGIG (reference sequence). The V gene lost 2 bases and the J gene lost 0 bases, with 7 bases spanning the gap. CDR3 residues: CAWSSPLNTEAFF. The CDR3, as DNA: TGTGCCTGGAGTTCCCCCTTGAACACTGAAGCTTTCTTT.

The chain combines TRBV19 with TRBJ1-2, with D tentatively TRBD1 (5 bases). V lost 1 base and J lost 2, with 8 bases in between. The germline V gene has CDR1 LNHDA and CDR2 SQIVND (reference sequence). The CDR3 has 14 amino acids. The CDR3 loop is CASSIVPGNYGYTF. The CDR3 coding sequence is TGTGCCAGTAGTATAGTCCCAGGGAACTATGGCTACACCTTC.

Here the CDR3 DNA reads TGTGCCAGCAGTGTGGGTCCGGTAGCCGAAAAACTGTTTTTT. Translating gives CASSVGPVAEKLFF. The rearrangement joins TRBV2 to TRBJ1-4; D remains unclear. CDR1 and CDR2 from the germline V gene are SNHLY and FYNNEI. The V and J ends lost 4 bases and 8 bases respectively, with 14 bases between them. CDR3 size: 14 residues.

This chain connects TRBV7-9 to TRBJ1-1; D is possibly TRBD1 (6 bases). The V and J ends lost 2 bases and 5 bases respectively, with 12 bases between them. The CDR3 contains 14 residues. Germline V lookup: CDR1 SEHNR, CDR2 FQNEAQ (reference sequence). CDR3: CASSLQMGATEAFF. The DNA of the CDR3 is TGTGCCAGCAGCTTACAGATGGGGGCGACTGAAGCTTTCTTT.

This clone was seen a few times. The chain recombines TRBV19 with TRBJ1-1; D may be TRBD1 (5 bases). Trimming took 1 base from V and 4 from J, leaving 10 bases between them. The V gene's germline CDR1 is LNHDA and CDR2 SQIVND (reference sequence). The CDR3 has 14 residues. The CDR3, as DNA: TGTGCCAGTAGTATAGGGGCGGGGGTCACTGAAGCTTTCTTT. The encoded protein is CASSIGAGVTEAFF.

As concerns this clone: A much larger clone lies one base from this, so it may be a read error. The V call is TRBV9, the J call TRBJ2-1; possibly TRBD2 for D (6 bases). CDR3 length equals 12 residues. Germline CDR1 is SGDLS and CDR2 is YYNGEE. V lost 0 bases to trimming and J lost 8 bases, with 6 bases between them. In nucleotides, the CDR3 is TGTGCCAGCAGCGTAGCGGGGGATGAGCAGTTCTTC. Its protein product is CASSVAGDEQFF.

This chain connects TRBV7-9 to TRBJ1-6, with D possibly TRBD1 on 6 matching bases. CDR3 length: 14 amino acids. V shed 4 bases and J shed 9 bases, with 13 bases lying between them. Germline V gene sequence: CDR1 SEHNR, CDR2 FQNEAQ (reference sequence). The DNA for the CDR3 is TGTGCCAGCAGCTCAACAGGGAAGGGTTCACCCCTCCACTTT. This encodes CASSSTGKGSPLHF.

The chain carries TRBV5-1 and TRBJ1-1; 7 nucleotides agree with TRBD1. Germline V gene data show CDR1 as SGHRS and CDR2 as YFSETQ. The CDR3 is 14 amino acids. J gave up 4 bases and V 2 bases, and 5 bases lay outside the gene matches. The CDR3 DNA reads TGCGCCAGCAGCTTTCGGCAGGGGGGCACTGAAGCTTTCTTT. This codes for CASSFRQGGTEAFF.

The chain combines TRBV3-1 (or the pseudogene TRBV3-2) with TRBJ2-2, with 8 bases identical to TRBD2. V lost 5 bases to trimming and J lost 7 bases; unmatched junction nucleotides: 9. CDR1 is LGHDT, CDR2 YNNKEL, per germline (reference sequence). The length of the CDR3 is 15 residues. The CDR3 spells CASSSYGTSHGELFF. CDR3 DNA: TGTGCCAGCAGCTCTTACGGGACTAGTCACGGGGAGCTGTTTTTT.

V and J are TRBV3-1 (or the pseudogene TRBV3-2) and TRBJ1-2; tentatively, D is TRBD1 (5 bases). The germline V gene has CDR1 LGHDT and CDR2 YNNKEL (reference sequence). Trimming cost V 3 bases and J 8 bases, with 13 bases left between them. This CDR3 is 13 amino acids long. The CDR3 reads CASSQQGAGGYTF. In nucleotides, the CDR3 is TGTGCCAGCAGCCAGCAGGGTGCGGGGGGCTACACCTTC.

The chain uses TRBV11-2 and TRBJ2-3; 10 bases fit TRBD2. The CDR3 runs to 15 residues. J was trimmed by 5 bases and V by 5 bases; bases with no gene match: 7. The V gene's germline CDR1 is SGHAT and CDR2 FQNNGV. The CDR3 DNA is TGTGCCAGCAGCGTTAGCGGGGGGCGTGGAGATACGCAGTATTTT. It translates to CASSVSGGRGDTQYF.

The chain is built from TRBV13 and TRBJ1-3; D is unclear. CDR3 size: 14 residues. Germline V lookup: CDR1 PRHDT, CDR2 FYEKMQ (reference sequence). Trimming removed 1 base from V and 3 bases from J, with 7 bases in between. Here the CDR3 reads CASSLDRVGNTIYF. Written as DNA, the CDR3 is TGTGCCAGCAGCTTAGATCGGGTTGGAAACACCATATATTTT.

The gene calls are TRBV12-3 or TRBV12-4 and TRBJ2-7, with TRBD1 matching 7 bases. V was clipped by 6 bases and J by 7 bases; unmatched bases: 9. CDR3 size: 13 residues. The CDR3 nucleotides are TGTGCCAGCAGCCGAGACAGGGCTGGGGAGCAGTACTTC. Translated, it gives CASSRDRAGEQYF.

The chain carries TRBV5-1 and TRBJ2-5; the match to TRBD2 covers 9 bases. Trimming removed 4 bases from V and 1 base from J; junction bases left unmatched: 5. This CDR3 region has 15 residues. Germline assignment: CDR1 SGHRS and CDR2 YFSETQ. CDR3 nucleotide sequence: TGCGCCAGCAGCATTAGCGGGGGCTCCCAAGAGACCCAGTACTTC. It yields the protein CASSISGGSQETQYF.

The chain's CDR3 is CASSFTRGSGELFF. DNA of the CDR3: TGTGCCAGCAGCTTCACGCGGGGGTCCGGGGAGCTGTTTTTT. The chain combines TRBV7-2 with TRBJ2-2, with 7 bases identical to TRBD2. J lost 6 bases, V lost 3 bases, and 4 bases had no gene match. From germline, CDR1 is SGHTA and CDR2 FQGNSA. CDR3 length: 14 amino acids.

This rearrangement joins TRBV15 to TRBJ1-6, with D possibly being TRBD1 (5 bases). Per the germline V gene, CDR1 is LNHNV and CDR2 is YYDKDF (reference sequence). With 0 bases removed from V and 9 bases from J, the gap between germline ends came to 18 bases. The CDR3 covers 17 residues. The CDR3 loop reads CATSRDRTLGASSPLHF. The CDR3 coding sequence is TGTGCCACCAGCAGAGATCGTACCCTTGGGGCGAGTTCACCCCTCCACTTT.

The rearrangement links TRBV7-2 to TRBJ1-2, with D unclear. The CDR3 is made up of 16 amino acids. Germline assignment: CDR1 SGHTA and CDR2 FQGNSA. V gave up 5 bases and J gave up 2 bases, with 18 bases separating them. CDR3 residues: CASSLEVVTANYGYTF. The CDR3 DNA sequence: TGTGCCAGCAGCCTCGAAGTAGTAACCGCCAACTATGGCTACACCTTC.

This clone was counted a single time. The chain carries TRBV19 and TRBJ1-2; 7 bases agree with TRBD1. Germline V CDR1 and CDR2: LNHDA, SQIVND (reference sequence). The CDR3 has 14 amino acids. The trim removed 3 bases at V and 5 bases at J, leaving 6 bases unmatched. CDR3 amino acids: CASSILDREYGYTF. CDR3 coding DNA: TGTGCCAGTAGTATCCTCGACAGGGAGTATGGCTACACCTTC.

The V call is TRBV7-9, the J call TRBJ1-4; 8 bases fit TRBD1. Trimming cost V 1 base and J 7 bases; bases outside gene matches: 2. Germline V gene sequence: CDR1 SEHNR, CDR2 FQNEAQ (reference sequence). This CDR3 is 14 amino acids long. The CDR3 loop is CASSLGQGSEKLFF. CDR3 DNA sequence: TGTGCCAGCAGCTTAGGACAGGGGTCTGAAAAACTGTTTTTT.

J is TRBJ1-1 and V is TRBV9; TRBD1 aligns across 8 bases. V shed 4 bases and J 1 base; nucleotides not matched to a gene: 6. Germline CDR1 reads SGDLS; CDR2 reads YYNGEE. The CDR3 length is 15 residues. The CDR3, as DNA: TGTGCCAGCAGCCCTCTTCAGGGGGCGAACACTGAAGCTTTCTTT. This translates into CASSPLQGANTEAFF.

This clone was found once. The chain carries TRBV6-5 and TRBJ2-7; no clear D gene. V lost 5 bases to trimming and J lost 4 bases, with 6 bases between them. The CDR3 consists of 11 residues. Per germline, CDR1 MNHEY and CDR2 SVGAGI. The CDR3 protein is CASSTGYEQYF. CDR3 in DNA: TGTGCCAGCAGTACCGGGTACGAGCAGTACTTC.